This T cell receptor beta chain was identified during a study of early T cells in non-severe SARS-CoV-2 infection. Between the trimmed V and J ends, which lost 1 base and 3 bases, there was a span of 16 bases. This CDR3 has 16 amino acids. CDR1 is SGHDT and CDR2 is YYEEEE in the germline V gene. Each CDR3 protein is one row after TCRdb ran MiXCR on the 5' RACE reads. The sample consists of 55,000 to 75,000 distinct CDR3 sequences, approximately 12% of them appearing once. This clonotype was recorded at least ten times. V is TRBV5-6 and J is TRBJ1-1; D unresolved. This sequence was found in an adult who was a healthcare worker with PCR-confirmed SARS-CoV-2 infection or an uninfected control (not recorded which). Material for sequencing was whole blood. In nucleotides, the CDR3 is TGTGCCAGCAGCTTGCTAGGCAGCGCGGAGGACACTGAAGCTTTCTTT. Residues: CASSLLGSAEDTEAFF.